One and the same sample provided the 19 T cell receptor beta chains below, sequenced in a study of T cell responses to AZD1222 COVID-19 vaccine (dated by TCRdb to about 2021). The sample's time point, from its label and the paper: about 28 days (+/-7) after the second vaccine dose. Libraries were constructed by the immunoSEQ multiplex PCR assay. The clones in this table, taken by TCRdb from immuneACCESS, are in-frame only. Not every clone is retained; where verified, under half of the shortfall comes from an unresolved V gene, and the cause of the rest is unknown. In all, the sample holds about 180,000 clones, and 80% to 95% of those were seen once. 1.5% to 2% of the sample is held by the ten biggest clonotypes. The starting material was peripheral blood, obtained 28 days after the second AZD1222 dose. The receptors stem from an adult who received the AZD1222 COVID-19 vaccine.

The chain recombines TRBV11-1 with TRBJ2-3; a weak D match, TRBD2 (5 bases). This CDR3 region has 14 residues. Germline lookup yields CDR1 SGHAT and CDR2 FQDESV (reference sequence). V dropped 0 bases and J dropped 5 bases, with 9 bases sitting between them. CDR3 sequence (DNA): TGTGCCAGCAGCTTAGCAACTAGGGTAGATACGCAGTATTTT. This codes for CASSLATRVDTQYF.

J is TRBJ1-1 and V is TRBV19, with D possibly matching TRBD1 (5 bases). The germline V and J ends were trimmed by 3 bases and 9 bases, with 8 bases remaining between them. The CDR3 is 11 residues long. Germline V gene lookup returns CDR1 LNHDA and CDR2 SQIVND (reference sequence). CDR3 bases: TGTGCCAGTAGTATCCCAGGGAAAGCTTTCTTT. It specifies CASSIPGKAFF.

V is TRBV7-9 and J is TRBJ1-1; 9 bases are shared with TRBD1. Germline V CDR1 and CDR2: SEHNR, FQNEAQ (reference sequence). This CDR3 region has 15 residues. The ends lost 1 base at V and 4 bases at J; junction bases unmatched: 4. The DNA of the CDR3 is TGTGCCAGCAGCTTAGGGGGACAGGGTAGCACTGAAGCTTTCTTT. Its protein product is CASSLGGQGSTEAFF.

V and J are TRBV3-1 (or the pseudogene TRBV3-2) and TRBJ2-2, with a weak D call TRBD2 (5 bases). In germline, CDR1 is LGHDT, CDR2 YNNKEL (reference sequence). V was pared by 2 bases and J by 5 bases, with 6 bases between. The CDR3 is 13 residues long. CDR3 DNA: TGTGCCAGCAGCCAAAAGCGGACCGGGGAGCTGTTTTTT. It codes for CASSQKRTGELFF.

The V and J genes are TRBV29-1 and TRBJ2-7; D might be TRBD2 (6 bases). There are 14 residues in the CDR3. Germline values: CDR1 SQVTM, CDR2 ANQGSEA. V was trimmed by 4 bases and J by 2 bases, leaving 15 bases between them. Written as DNA, the CDR3 is TGCAGCGTTGGGAGGGCGGGGAAAACCTACGAGCAGTACTTC. Its protein product is CSVGRAGKTYEQYF.

The V call is TRBV10-3, the J call TRBJ2-3; the D is unclear. Germline V gene sequence: CDR1 ENHRY, CDR2 SYGVKD. V dropped 8 bases and J dropped 2 bases, with 20 bases sitting between them. The CDR3 runs 16 residues. CDR3 coding DNA: TGTGCCATCTCCCCGGCCGGGTCCCATAACACAGATACGCAGTATTTT. Translated, it gives CAISPAGSHNTDTQYF.

The chain couples TRBV3-1 (or the pseudogene TRBV3-2) to TRBJ1-1; D is possibly TRBD1 (5 bases). Germline loops: CDR1 LGHDT, CDR2 YNNKEL (reference sequence). The CDR3 runs to 14 residues. Trimming left V 1 base short and J 4 bases short, with 10 bases between. In DNA, the CDR3 is TGTGCCAGCAGCCAAGTAGCGGGGCTCACTGAAGCTTTCTTT. Translated, it gives CASSQVAGLTEAFF.

The chain has TRBV2 and TRBJ1-6, with a possible D match to TRBD1 (5 bases). The V end was cut by 7 bases, the J end by 7 bases, with 14 bases between. Looked up from germline, CDR1 is SNHLY and CDR2 is FYNNEI. The CDR3 is made up of 14 amino acids. The CDR3 bases are TGTGCCAGCAATTCGGACCGGGGGAATTCACCCCTCCACTTT. It specifies CASNSDRGNSPLHF.

This chain connects TRBV11-1 to TRBJ2-7; tentatively, D is TRBD2 (6 bases). The CDR3 is 14 amino acids. The germline CDR1 and CDR2 sequences are SGHAT and FQDESV (reference sequence). V lost 3 bases and J lost 4, with 13 bases in between. The CDR3 spells CASSFRGFRYEQYF. CDR3 in DNA: TGTGCCAGCAGCTTCCGGGGGTTCAGGTACGAGCAGTACTTC. The whole variable domain, filled in from reference TRBV11-1 and TRBJ2-7, reads EAEVAQSPRYKITEKSQAVAFWCDPISGHATLYWYRQILGQGPELLVQFQDESVVDDSQLPKDRFSAERLKGVDSTLKIQPAELGDSAMYLCASSFRGFRYEQYFGPGTRLTVT.

This sequence joins TRBV4-1 and TRBJ2-7; D unclear. V was shortened by 1 base and J by 2 bases, with 6 bases between the two germline ends. The germline gives CDR1 MGHRA, CDR2 YSYEKL. The CDR3 has 13 residues. The CDR3 DNA is TGCGCCAGCAGCCAAGGACAAACCTACGAGCAGTACTTC. Translated, it gives CASSQGQTYEQYF.

This clone was detected only once. CDR3 DNA: TGTGCCAGCAGCTTAGACTGGACAGCCTCCTACGAGCAGTACTTC. As protein: CASSLDWTASYEQYF. The chain links TRBV7-9 to TRBJ2-7, with D possibly matching TRBD1 (6 bases). Trimming stripped 1 base from V and 0 bases from J, with 10 bases between. This CDR3 spans 15 amino acids. CDR1 and CDR2 (germline): SEHNR, FQNEAQ (reference sequence).

The chain has TRBV5-6 and TRBJ1-5; possible D gene TRBD1, 6 bases. The length of the CDR3 is 12 residues. Trimming shortened V by 4 bases and J by 12 bases, and 14 bases separated the two germline ends. Germline values: CDR1 SGHDT, CDR2 YYEEEE. CDR3 region: CASSSTTGNQHF. The CDR3 nucleotides are TGTGCCAGCAGCAGTACAACAGGGAACCAGCATTTT.

This chain joins TRBV6-5 and TRBJ2-7; 10 bases are a match to TRBD2. The CDR3 loop spans 13 amino acids. Germline V CDR1 and CDR2: MNHEY, SVGAGI. The junction had 2 bases not matched to a gene; V was cut back by 6 bases and J by 3 bases. The CDR3 DNA follows: TGTGCCAGCAGCCGGACTAGCGGCTACGAGCAGTACTTC. Translation gives CASSRTSGYEQYF.

The gene calls are TRBV7-9 and TRBJ2-7, with D perhaps assigned TRBD1 or TRBD2 (5 bases each). Germline-derived CDR1 and CDR2 are SEHNR and FQNEAQ (reference sequence). Trimming left V 1 base short and J 0 bases short, with 7 bases between. This CDR3 comprises 14 residues. The CDR3 coding sequence is TGTGCCAGCAGCTTAGGGGGGTACTCCTACGAGCAGTACTTC. It codes for CASSLGGYSYEQYF.

This rearrangement joins TRBV25-1 to TRBJ2-2, with a possible D match to TRBD2 (5 bases). The ends were cut back, 1 base at V and 4 bases at J, with 10 bases in the middle. Germline values: CDR1 MGHDK, CDR2 SYGVNS. The CDR3 runs to 15 residues. The CDR3 is CASSELQTTTGELFF. CDR3 nucleotide sequence: TGTGCCAGCAGTGAATTGCAGACTACCACCGGGGAGCTGTTTTTT.

The rearrangement joins TRBV19 to TRBJ1-2; tentative D call: TRBD1 (5 bases). CDR1 LNHDA and CDR2 SQIVND come from the germline V gene (reference sequence). V was trimmed by 3 bases and J by 8 bases, leaving 22 bases between them. This CDR3 contains 16 residues. CDR3 coding DNA: TGTGCCAGTAGTATGATTAACCGGGACCTATTGGGCGGCTACACCTTC. Amino acid sequence: CASSMINRDLLGGYTF. The complete variable domain, with remaining parts taken from reference TRBV19 and TRBJ1-2, reads DGGITQSPKYLFRKEGQNVTLSCEQNLNHDAMYWYRQDPGQGLRLIYYSQIVNDFQKGDIAEGYSVSREKKESFPLTVTSAQKNPTAFYLCASSMINRDLLGGYTFGSGTRLTVV.

The chain couples TRBV5-1 to TRBJ2-3, with TRBD1 matching 12 bases. V lost 1 base, J lost 3 bases, and 12 bases stayed unmatched. This CDR3 region has 19 residues. The V gene's germline CDR1 is SGHRS and CDR2 YFSETQ. CDR3 nucleotide sequence: TGCGCCAGCAGCTTGCTATCGGGGACAGGGGGCGGTGGGACAGATACGCAGTATTTT. Translated, it gives CASSLLSGTGGGGTDTQYF.

V usage is TRBV4-3 and J usage is TRBJ2-1; a weak D match, TRBD1 (6 bases). There are 15 residues in the CDR3. From germline, CDR1 is LGHNA and CDR2 YSLEER. V was shortened by 4 bases and J by 2 bases, with 12 bases between the two germline ends. The CDR3 DNA follows: TGCGCCAGCAGCCCCGGGACACAACCCTACAATGAGCAGTTCTTC. This translates into CASSPGTQPYNEQFF.

The V gene is TRBV27, the J gene TRBJ2-1; TRBD2 matches 11 bases. CDR1 and CDR2 (germline): MNHEY, SMNVEV (reference sequence). V was pared by 3 bases and J by 6 bases, with 7 bases of the junction left unmatched. CDR3 length: 16 residues. The chain's CDR3 is CASSFLAGGPGNEQFF. Written as DNA, the CDR3 is TGTGCCAGCAGTTTCTTAGCGGGAGGGCCGGGCAATGAGCAGTTCTTC.